These 17 T cell receptor beta chains originate from one sample sequenced in a study of blood T cell repertoires in COVID-19. Repertoires were generated with immunoSEQ multiplex PCR, while TCRdb's copy carries only in-frame clones and drops some. The table lists approximately 170,000 clones, just over 90% of them singletons. Sequencing input: peripheral blood. The receptor set was obtained from a woman aged 60-75 years with COVID-19, enrolled during active disease.

This chain connects TRBV4-1 to TRBJ1-2; TRBD1 matches 9 bases. Trimming removed 0 bases from V and 8 bases from J; junction bases left unmatched: 7. CDR3 length equals 15 residues. Germline CDR1 is MGHRA and CDR2 is YSYEKL. The chain's CDR3 is CASSQDRTGAGGYTF. In DNA, the CDR3 is TGCGCCAGCAGCCAAGACCGGACAGGGGCGGGGGGCTACACCTTC.

This chain uses TRBV5-6 with TRBJ2-5, with 9 bases lining up with TRBD1. The CDR3 runs 16 residues. CDR1 and CDR2 (germline): SGHDT, YYEEEE. The V gene end was trimmed by 4 bases and the J gene end by 0 bases; junction bases not matched to a gene: 7. The DNA of the CDR3 is TGTGCCAGCAGCCCACGGGACAGGGTTTACCAAGAGACCCAGTACTTC. It specifies CASSPRDRVYQETQYF.

The CDR3 nucleotides read TGCGCCAGCAGCTTGGACAGCTCCTATGGCTACACCTTC. As protein: CASSLDSSYGYTF. The V call is TRBV5-1, the J call TRBJ1-2; D unclear. The V gene lost 0 bases and the J gene lost 4 bases, with 7 bases spanning the gap. This CDR3 is 13 amino acids long. Germline CDR1 reads SGHRS; CDR2 reads YFSETQ.

The rearrangement links TRBV19 to TRBJ2-3; perhaps TRBD1 as D (7 bases). This CDR3 comprises 16 residues. The V end lost 7 bases, the J end lost 6 bases, and 23 bases lay between the germline ends. Germline-derived CDR1 and CDR2 are LNHDA and SQIVND (reference sequence). The CDR3 region is CASTQGGRGAGDTQYF. CDR3 in DNA: TGTGCCAGTACCCAAGGGGGCAGGGGGGCCGGGGATACGCAGTATTTT.

This sequence joins TRBV7-2 and TRBJ1-2; 7 bases are a match to TRBD1. Germline V gene data show CDR1 as SGHTA and CDR2 as FQGNSA. Germline trimming cut 4 bases from V and 3 bases from J; bases unmatched to any gene: 5. The CDR3 totals 14 residues. The CDR3 loop reads CASSSIRGHYGYTF. The CDR3 DNA reads as TGTGCCAGCAGCTCCATTAGGGGGCACTATGGCTACACCTTC.

The chain carries TRBV28 and TRBJ1-2; D is perhaps TRBD1 (5 bases). This CDR3 spans 14 amino acids. Germline loops: CDR1 MDHEN, CDR2 SYDVKM. The V end was cut by 4 bases, the J end by 4 bases, with 13 bases between. Written as DNA, the CDR3 is TGTGCCAGCAGTTCGCCATTGGGGGGCTATGGCTACACCTTC. Protein sequence: CASSSPLGGYGYTF.

The chain carries TRBV27 and TRBJ2-7; D perhaps matches TRBD1 (5 bases). CDR3 size: 13 residues. Germline V gives CDR1 MNHEY, CDR2 SMNVEV (reference sequence). V was trimmed by 2 bases and J by 1 base, leaving 6 bases between them. The CDR3 DNA is TGTGCCAGCAGTTTAAGGGGATCCTACGAGCAGTACTTC. Translating it yields CASSLRGSYEQYF.

This chain connects TRBV7-8 to TRBJ1-6; TRBD1 is a possible D gene (5 bases). Germline CDR1 SGHVS, CDR2 FQNEAQ. This CDR3 is 14 amino acids long. The V end was cut by 4 bases, the J end by 10 bases, with 14 bases between. CDR3 in DNA: TGTGCCAGCAGCTACGGGGGAGTGGAATCACCCCTCCACTTT. Protein: CASSYGGVESPLHF.

V gene TRBV5-1 combines with J gene TRBJ1-1, with TRBD1 identical over 8 bases. V lost 0 bases and J lost 1; bases outside the gene matches: 5. Germline V gene data show CDR1 as SGHRS and CDR2 as YFSETQ. This CDR3 region has 16 residues. CDR3 sequence: CASSLGLTGANTEAFF. The CDR3 region has the DNA TGCGCCAGCAGCTTGGGACTGACAGGGGCGAACACTGAAGCTTTCTTT.

The chain couples TRBV7-3 to TRBJ2-1; maybe TRBD2 (5 bases). Germline CDR1 SGHTA, CDR2 FQGTGA. CDR3 length: 15 amino acids. V lost 5 bases to trimming and J lost 4 bases, with 15 bases between them. In DNA form, the CDR3 reads TGTGCCAGCAGCCTCCTACGGACTGGATACAATGAGCAGTTCTTC. Protein product: CASSLLRTGYNEQFF.

The chain recombines TRBV19 with TRBJ1-5; 9 bases map to TRBD1. This CDR3 spans 14 amino acids. Trimming cost V 5 bases and J 7 bases; bases outside gene matches: 6. Germline CDR1 LNHDA, CDR2 SQIVND (reference sequence). The CDR3 here is CASSRTGGGQPQHF. CDR3 in DNA: TGTGCCAGTAGTCGTACAGGGGGCGGGCAGCCCCAGCATTTT.

Only one count was recorded for this clone. The V and J genes are TRBV11-2 and TRBJ1-2, with TRBD1 matching over 7 bases. There are 17 residues in the CDR3. The ends lost 2 bases at V and 0 bases at J; junction bases unmatched: 9. Germline V lookup: CDR1 SGHAT, CDR2 FQNNGV. This CDR3 is CASSLTLDGTANYGYTF. The CDR3 DNA is TGTGCCAGCAGCTTAACCCTAGACGGGACAGCTAACTATGGCTACACCTTC.

The rearrangement links TRBV19 to TRBJ2-2; no reliable D call. Germline V gene sequence: CDR1 LNHDA, CDR2 SQIVND (reference sequence). Trimming left V 3 bases short and J 3 bases short, with 8 bases between. This CDR3 region has 14 residues. The CDR3 DNA reads as TGTGCCAGTAGTATGTACAGAGACACCGGGGAGCTGTTTTTT. This codes for CASSMYRDTGELFF.

The rearrangement joins TRBV5-1 to TRBJ2-5; 7 bases are a match to TRBD2. The CDR3 covers 15 residues. The ends lost 4 bases at V and 4 bases at J; junction bases unmatched: 10. CDR1 is SGHRS, CDR2 YFSETQ, per germline. This CDR3 reads CASSAGLVLGETQYF. The CDR3 nucleotides are TGCGCCAGCAGCGCCGGACTAGTACTCGGAGAGACCCAGTACTTC. Full variable domain (outside the CDR3, taken from reference TRBV5-1 and TRBJ2-5): KAGVTQTPRYLIKTRGQQVTLSCSPISGHRSVSWYQQTPGQGLQFLFEYFSETQRNKGNFPGRFSGRQFSNSRSEMNVSTLELGDSALYLCASSAGLVLGETQYFGPGTRLLVL.

CDR3: CASSINRRVNQPQHF. The CDR3 coding sequence is TGTGCCAGTAGTATAAATCGGCGGGTCAATCAGCCCCAGCATTTT. This sequence joins TRBV19 and TRBJ1-5, with D hard to call. V shed 2 bases and J shed 3 bases, with 11 bases lying between them. Germline V gene lookup returns CDR1 LNHDA and CDR2 SQIVND (reference sequence). CDR3 length: 15 amino acids.

This clone was detected only a few times. The V and J genes are TRBV14 and TRBJ1-2; D remains unclear. Trimming removed 0 bases from V and 5 bases from J, with 7 bases in between. Germline CDR1 reads SGHDN; CDR2 reads FVKESK. CDR3 length: 13 residues. The CDR3 nucleotides are TGTGCCAGCAGCCAAGAAAGCGGGTATGGCTACACCTTC. It specifies CASSQESGYGYTF.

The chain links TRBV29-1 to TRBJ1-2; maybe TRBD1 (6 bases). V shed 8 bases and J shed 4 bases, with 14 bases lying between them. Germline CDR1 reads SQVTM; CDR2 reads ANQGSEA. CDR3 length: 12 residues. The CDR3 DNA reads as TGCAGCTTCCTACAGGGTTCCTATGGCTACACCTTC. The encoded protein is CSFLQGSYGYTF.